The 30 T cell receptor beta chains listed next were all sequenced from one sample in a study of Graves' ophthalmopathy and Graves' hyperthyroidism. Transcripts of RNA were the source for amplifying TCR beta CDR3 regions. An opening RT-PCR round employed HTBI primers and preceded a second-round multiplex PCR. MiXCR was run by TCRdb on the multiplex PCR reads, yielding one entry per CDR3 protein. Here the sample spans 400,000 or so distinct CDR3 sequences, roughly 14% being singletons. The sequencing input was peripheral blood. The receptors originated from a woman aged 18-29 years with stable Graves' hyperthyroidism.

This clonotype was counted at least ten times. V is TRBV7-2 and J is TRBJ2-4; D is possibly TRBD1 (6 bases). Trimming cost V 3 bases and J 0 bases, with 12 bases left between them. Germline V gene lookup returns CDR1 SGHTA and CDR2 FQGNSA. The CDR3 is made up of 16 amino acids. As DNA, the CDR3 is TGTGCCAGCAGCTTTCGGACAGTTAGAGCCAAAAACATTCAGTACTTC. Amino acid sequence: CASSFRTVRAKNIQYF.

This clonotype was picked up many times. The J gene is TRBJ2-5, the V gene TRBV7-3; no reliable D call. This CDR3 has 13 amino acids. In germline, CDR1 is SGHTA, CDR2 FQGTGA. V lost 1 base, J lost 5 bases, and 8 bases lay in between. CDR3 loop: CASSLIMGETQYF. The CDR3, as DNA: TGTGCCAGCAGCTTAATAATGGGGGAGACCCAGTACTTC. Variable domain in full (rest from reference TRBV7-3 and TRBJ2-5): GAGVSQTPSNKVTEKGKYVELRCDPISGHTALYWYRQSLGQGPEFLIYFQGTGAADDSGLPNDRFFAVRPEGSVSTLKIQRTERGDSAVYLCASSLIMGETQYFGPGTRLLVL.

This clonotype was recorded many times. J is TRBJ2-7 and V is TRBV20-1, with D perhaps TRBD1 (7 bases). Germline CDR1 and CDR2: DFQATT and SNEGSKA (reference sequence). Deletions cut 7 bases from V and 2 bases from J, with 15 bases between. The CDR3 loop spans 13 amino acids. CDR3 nucleotide sequence: TGCAGTGTTACGACCAGGGGGGCCTACGAGCAGTACTTC. It codes for CSVTTRGAYEQYF.

This clonotype was observed a few times. CDR3 nucleotide sequence: TGTGCCAGCTCACCAAAAAGGAATCAGCCCCAGCATTTT. This translates into CASSPKRNQPQHF. This rearrangement joins TRBV18 to TRBJ1-5, with D unresolved. This CDR3 is built from 13 residues. Trimming shortened V by 2 bases and J by 4 bases, and 6 bases separated the two germline ends. CDR1 and CDR2 (germline): KGHSH, LQKENI.

Ten or more counts support this clonotype. This chain connects TRBV20-1 to TRBJ1-5; maybe TRBD1 (5 bases). Trimming took off 0 bases at V and 4 bases at J, with 10 bases between the two ends. The CDR3 length is 14 residues. The germline gives CDR1 DFQATT, CDR2 SNEGSKA (reference sequence). CDR3 sequence: CSARDRAGNQPQHF. The CDR3 nucleotides are TGCAGTGCTAGAGACAGGGCGGGGAATCAGCCCCAGCATTTT.

This clonotype was counted between two and nine times. The genes are TRBV29-1 and TRBJ2-4; D could derive from TRBD1 or TRBD2 (5 bases each). Germline loops: CDR1 SQVTM, CDR2 ANQGSEA. Between the trimmed V and J ends, which lost 6 bases and 6 bases, there was a span of 15 bases. The CDR3 extends over 13 amino acids. The DNA for the CDR3 is TGCAGCGTCCGAGGGGCTAGCCGAAACATTCAGTACTTC. Its translation: CSVRGASRNIQYF.

This clonotype was detected only a few times. The genes are TRBV11-2 and TRBJ2-7, with TRBD2 as a possible D gene (7 bases). This CDR3 is 17 amino acids long. With 5 bases removed from V and 6 bases from J, the gap between germline ends came to 26 bases. Germline CDR1 SGHAT, CDR2 FQNNGV. The CDR3: CASSRGGGGFSSGEQYF. Written as DNA, the CDR3 is TGTGCCAGCAGCCGGGGAGGGGGAGGGTTCTCTTCGGGCGAGCAGTACTTC.

This clonotype was seen repeatedly, ten times or more. The gene calls are TRBV16 and TRBJ1-1; D unclear. In germline, CDR1 is KGHSY, CDR2 FQNENV. V dropped 1 base and J dropped 1 base, with 13 bases sitting between them. The CDR3 totals 16 residues. CDR3 nucleotides: TGTGCCAGCAGCCAATTTACCCCCCTAAGGAACACTGAAGCTTTCTTT. Translation gives CASSQFTPLRNTEAFF.

This clonotype was seen ten or more times. The V and J genes are TRBV28 and TRBJ1-1, with TRBD1 matching 7 bases. V dropped 3 bases and J dropped 5; count of bases not matched to a gene: 6. The CDR3 sequence is 14 residues long. Germline assignment: CDR1 MDHEN and CDR2 SYDVKM. CDR3 sequence: CASSLQGGTTEAFF. Here the CDR3 DNA reads TGTGCCAGCAGTTTGCAGGGGGGTACGACTGAAGCTTTCTTT.

The chain uses TRBV5-1 and TRBJ2-7; the D is unclear. Germline lookup yields CDR1 SGHRS and CDR2 YFSETQ. The CDR3 is 15 residues long. V lost 5 bases to trimming and J lost 0 bases, with 15 bases between them. The CDR3 spells CASRSNSLSSYEQYF. Here the CDR3 DNA reads TGCGCCAGCAGATCCAACAGTTTAAGCTCCTACGAGCAGTACTTC.

This clonotype was seen ten or more times. The chain has TRBV7-2 and TRBJ2-5, with D possibly being TRBD1 (5 bases). From germline, CDR1 is SGHTA and CDR2 FQGNSA. CDR3 length equals 15 residues. V dropped 4 bases and J dropped 0 bases, with 12 bases sitting between them. This CDR3 is CASSYNRYHQETQYF. Written as DNA, the CDR3 is TGTGCCAGCAGCTACAACAGGTACCACCAAGAGACCCAGTACTTC.

This clonotype has at least ten counts. V and J are TRBV10-1 and TRBJ1-1; TRBD1 is a possible D gene (5 bases). The V end lost 4 bases, the J end lost 4 bases, and 19 bases lay between the germline ends. CDR1 and CDR2 (germline): WNHNN, SYGVQD (reference sequence). The CDR3 runs 16 residues. In DNA form, the CDR3 reads TGCGCCAGCAGTGCCGCCCGGGGGGGAAAACGCACTGAAGCTTTCTTT. Protein sequence: CASSAARGGKRTEAFF.

The chain employs TRBV14 and TRBJ1-1; no definite D call. Trimming stripped 2 bases from V and 8 bases from J, with 12 bases between. This CDR3 spans 13 amino acids. CDR1 and CDR2 (germline): SGHDN, FVKESK. CDR3 residues: CASSQSLGREAFF. The DNA of the CDR3 is TGTGCCAGCAGCCAATCCCTCGGTAGGGAAGCTTTCTTT.

This clonotype was seen many times. The CDR3 DNA reads TGTGCCAGCAGTTCCGTCTATGGCTACACCTTC. It encodes CASSSVYGYTF. The V gene is TRBV6-2 or TRBV6-3, the J gene TRBJ1-2; D is unresolved. The germline V and J ends were trimmed by 4 bases and 4 bases, with 4 bases remaining between them. The length of the CDR3 is 11 residues. In germline, CDR1 is MNHEY, CDR2 SVGEGT.

The V call is TRBV6-1, the J call TRBJ1-5; TRBD1 matches at 7 bases. V shed 2 bases and J 5 bases; nucleotides not matched to a gene: 9. This CDR3 contains 16 residues. Germline-derived CDR1 and CDR2 are MNHNS and SASEGT. CDR3 loop: CASSEPSAGGHQPQHF. The CDR3 DNA is TGTGCCAGCAGTGAACCGTCGGCAGGGGGGCATCAGCCCCAGCATTTT.

Ten or more counts support this clonotype. The chain employs TRBV20-1 and TRBJ1-2; TRBD1 matches at 8 bases. There are 14 residues in the CDR3. Germline V CDR1 and CDR2: DFQATT, SNEGSKA (reference sequence). J gave up 8 bases and V 0 bases, and 8 bases lay outside the gene matches. In DNA, the CDR3 is TGCAGTGCTAGAGATCCAGGGGGCTTGCGGGGCTACACCTTC. Translating it yields CSARDPGGLRGYTF.

Notes on this clonotype: A much larger clone differs by one base, so this may be a read error. V and J are TRBV6-6 and TRBJ1-1; no clear D. The germline V gene encodes CDR1 MNHNY and CDR2 SVGAGI (reference sequence). CDR3 length: 10 amino acids. The V gene lost 2 bases and the J gene lost 11 bases, with 6 bases spanning the gap. CDR3 sequence (DNA): TGTGCCAGCAGTTACCGTTGCGCTTTCTTT. Its protein product is CASSYRCAFF.

In this sample, this clonotype turned up many times. The chain joins TRBV6-1 to TRBJ2-7; 7 nucleotides agree with TRBD1. There are 13 residues in the CDR3. V trimming: 7 bases; J trimming: 4 bases; junction bases outside the gene matches: 7. From germline, CDR1 is MNHNS and CDR2 SASEGT. CDR3 DNA: TGTGCCAGCAAGATAACAGGGGAGTACGAGCAGTACTTC. Its protein is CASKITGEYEQYF.

Many counts were recorded for this clonotype. The chain is built from TRBV6-5 and TRBJ1-1, with D maybe TRBD1 (5 bases). Trimming pared 2 bases from V and 1 base from J, leaving 11 bases between. This CDR3 comprises 15 residues. Per the germline V gene, CDR1 is MNHEY and CDR2 is SVGAGI. DNA for the CDR3: TGTGCCAGCAGTTACAATGGGGCCTCGAACACTGAAGCTTTCTTT. This sequence encodes CASSYNGASNTEAFF.

In its sample, this clonotype was seen a few times. The V call is TRBV5-6, the J call TRBJ1-1; the D is unclear. The CDR3 contains 14 residues. With 1 base removed from V and 3 bases from J, the gap between germline ends came to 10 bases. CDR1 SGHDT and CDR2 YYEEEE come from the germline V gene. In DNA form, the CDR3 reads TGTGCCAGCAGCTTGTTTCGGGAGGACACTGAAGCTTTCTTT. Encoded protein: CASSLFREDTEAFF.

V usage is TRBV27 and J usage is TRBJ1-1; 10 bases agree with TRBD1. This CDR3 has 16 amino acids. The trim removed 5 bases at V and 1 base at J, leaving 7 bases unmatched. The germline gives CDR1 MNHEY, CDR2 SMNVEV (reference sequence). The CDR3 region is CASSLLDRGQNTEAFF. CDR3 nucleotides: TGTGCCAGCAGTCTACTAGACAGGGGGCAGAACACTGAAGCTTTCTTT.

This clonotype was recorded many times. The chain joins TRBV6-4 to TRBJ1-1; tentatively, D is TRBD1 (5 bases). The CDR3 runs 15 residues. Deletions cut 5 bases from V and 6 bases from J, with 19 bases between. The germline gives CDR1 MRHNA, CDR2 SNTAGT. The CDR3 DNA is TGTGCCAGCAGTTCCCGGTGGGGGGACTGGTCTGAAGCTTTCTTT. This encodes CASSSRWGDWSEAFF.

This clonotype was counted only a few times. This chain connects TRBV27 to TRBJ1-1, with a possible D match to TRBD1 (5 bases). Per the germline V gene, CDR1 is MNHEY and CDR2 is SMNVEV (reference sequence). Deletions cut 4 bases from V and 4 bases from J, with 10 bases between. This CDR3 contains 13 residues. The CDR3 DNA reads TGTGCCAGCAGTTGGGACGGAAGCACTGAAGCTTTCTTT. This sequence encodes CASSWDGSTEAFF.

This clonotype came up many times. The chain carries TRBV12-3 or TRBV12-4 and TRBJ1-1; 10 bases line up with TRBD1. The CDR3 is 18 residues long. Losses at the gene ends were 6 bases for V and 3 bases for J; bases not matched to a gene: 16. The CDR3 here is CASRSPGTGETRDTEAFF. For the CDR3, the DNA is TGTGCCAGCAGGAGTCCCGGGACAGGGGAAACAAGGGACACTGAAGCTTTCTTT.

This chain uses TRBV6-1 with TRBJ2-7, with 9 bases fitting TRBD1. After removal of 0 bases from V and 6 bases from J, the junction contained 0 bases not matched to a gene. This CDR3 is 13 amino acids long. The V gene's germline CDR1 is MNHNS and CDR2 SASEGT. CDR3 amino acids: CASSEATGGEQYF. CDR3 DNA: TGTGCCAGCAGTGAAGCGACAGGGGGCGAGCAGTACTTC.

This clonotype was counted between two and nine times. The CDR3 bases are TGTGCCAGCAGCCTCGCGGGATCGAAGAACACTGAAGCTTTCTTT. This gives the protein CASSLAGSKNTEAFF. This chain uses TRBV28 with TRBJ1-1; no definite D call. The CDR3 spans 15 residues. V lost 6 bases and J lost 1, with 15 bases in between. Germline V gives CDR1 MDHEN, CDR2 SYDVKM.

This clonotype occurred many times. The CDR3 loop reads CASSQDGGRSYEQYF. The CDR3 region has the DNA TGCGCCAGCAGCCAAGATGGGGGCCGCTCCTACGAGCAGTACTTC. The chain joins TRBV4-1 to TRBJ2-7; D might be TRBD1 (6 bases). Germline V gene lookup returns CDR1 MGHRA and CDR2 YSYEKL. This CDR3 is built from 15 residues. Trimming stripped 0 bases from V and 0 bases from J, with 9 bases between.

This clonotype was observed many times. The chain links TRBV19 to TRBJ2-7, with D perhaps given as TRBD1 or TRBD2 (5 bases each). Germline V gene data show CDR1 as LNHDA and CDR2 as SQIVND (reference sequence). This CDR3 contains 14 residues. V was clipped by 3 bases and J by 1 base, with 10 bases between them. The chain's CDR3 is CASSMGDGSYEQYF. The CDR3 DNA reads as TGTGCCAGTAGTATGGGGGACGGTTCCTACGAGCAGTACTTC.

Ten or more counts support this clonotype. V and J are TRBV19 and TRBJ1-1, with D unresolved. The germline V and J ends were trimmed by 11 bases and 0 bases, with 22 bases remaining between them. This CDR3 has 16 residues. Germline-derived CDR1 and CDR2 are LNHDA and SQIVND (reference sequence). Here the CDR3 reads CASQRAGPFMNTEAFF. The CDR3 nucleotides are TGTGCCTCCCAGCGGGCAGGCCCCTTCATGAACACTGAAGCTTTCTTT. The variable domain in full, with the rest retrieved from reference TRBV19 and TRBJ1-1, is DGGITQSPKYLFRKEGQNVTLSCEQNLNHDAMYWYRQDPGQGLRLIYYSQIVNDFQKGDIAEGYSVSREKKESFPLTVTSAQKNPTAFYLCASQRAGPFMNTEAFFGQGTRLTVV.

This clonotype was observed many times. The CDR3 region is CASSQDSLYEQYF. The CDR3 nucleotides read TGTGCCAGCAGCCAGGACAGCCTTTACGAGCAGTACTTC. The chain combines TRBV6-1 with TRBJ2-7; tentatively, D is TRBD1 (6 bases). The germline CDR1 and CDR2 sequences are MNHNS and SASEGT. The germline V and J ends were trimmed by 6 bases and 4 bases, with 13 bases remaining between them. The CDR3 is 13 amino acids.